This T cell receptor (beta chain) was sequenced during a study of Ad26.COV2.S vaccination and SARS-CoV-2 variants. Points from the study as a whole: People who got the vaccine had more spike-specific TCR breadth than people who got placebo.

Treatment defined: around 19 received Ad26.COV2.S at low or high dose, single or two shots; 5 received placebo; per-sample allocation not given. Samples analyzed were those drawn on day 63 after the first vaccine or placebo injection. Measured with immunoSEQ multiplex PCR; TCRdb has only the in-frame clones, and not every one. The sample has around 450,000 clones; roughly 90% are singletons. In germline, CDR1 is MNHEY, CDR2 SVGEGT. Trimming removed 0 bases from V and 7 bases from J; junction bases left unmatched: 7. The CDR3 runs to 15 residues. In its sample, this clone was seen once. What it binds is unknown.

This clonotype was sampled from a person aged 18-60 years who received the Ad26.COV2.S COVID-19 vaccine or a placebo. The sample consisted of peripheral blood, taken in a trial of Ad26.COV2.S vaccine versus placebo. The V and J genes are TRBV6-2 or TRBV6-3 and TRBJ2-3; TRBD2 aligns across 7 bases. CDR3 in amino acids: CASSYSRLADYTQYF. The CDR3 coding sequence is TGTGCCAGCAGTTACTCGCGGCTAGCGGACTATACGCAGTATTTT.